One sample yielded the 26 T cell receptor beta chains listed below, sequenced in a study of shared clonotypes between healthy human individuals. Sequencing was performed with immunoSEQ multiplex PCR; in TCRdb, only in-frame clones are kept and a portion is missing. This table holds roughly 1,000,000 clones, 75% to 85% found once. The source material was memory CD4+ T cells from PBMCs. Sample subset: CD45RA-negative fraction. The receptors were sampled from a young man in good health. Some clones in this sample may be carry-over from other donors' samples.

This clone occurred many times. The chain links TRBV4-1 to TRBJ1-3; D is ambiguous. V lost 4 bases and J 2 bases, leaving 21 bases between the germline ends. The CDR3 spans 18 residues. CDR1 and CDR2 (germline): MGHRA, YSYEKL. CDR3 sequence (DNA): TGCGCCAGCAGCCTACGAATTACGAGGACGGGTACTGGAAACACCATATATTTT. This gives the protein CASSLRITRTGTGNTIYF.

The chain employs TRBV5-5 and TRBJ1-2; TRBD1 matches 12 bases. Per germline, CDR1 SGHKS and CDR2 YYEKEE (reference sequence). The CDR3 runs 15 residues. V shed 0 bases and J 7 bases; nucleotides not matched to a gene: 4. The CDR3 reads CASSLEGQGASGYTF. The CDR3 region has the DNA TGTGCCAGCAGCTTGGAGGGACAGGGGGCGAGTGGCTACACCTTC.

Concerning this clone itself: The sample contains more than one DNA sequence encoding this CDR3. The chain couples TRBV20-1 to TRBJ2-2; D unresolved. V lost 0 bases and J 10 bases, leaving 6 bases between the germline ends. The CDR3 is 11 amino acids. Germline V lookup: CDR1 DFQATT, CDR2 SNEGSKA (reference sequence). The CDR3 sequence is CSARDRLELFF. The CDR3 DNA reads as TGCAGTGCTAGAGATCGGCTGGAGCTGTTTTTT.

J is TRBJ2-6 and V is TRBV9; 7 bases line up with TRBD2. The J segment lost 2 bases and the V segment lost 2 bases, leaving 10 bases of the junction unmatched. This CDR3 is 18 amino acids long. Germline CDR1 is SGDLS and CDR2 is YYNGEE. The CDR3 DNA reads as TGTGCCAGCAGCGTTAGGTCCAGCGGGATCGCTGGGGCCAACGTCCTGACTTTC. Amino acid sequence: CASSVRSSGIAGANVLTF.

The chain links TRBV7-9 to TRBJ1-2; perhaps TRBD1 as D (6 bases). Trimming stripped 2 bases from V and 6 bases from J, with 10 bases between. The germline gives CDR1 SEHNR, CDR2 FQNEAQ (reference sequence). This CDR3 is built from 13 residues. The CDR3 loop reads CASSLQGIDGYTF. The DNA of the CDR3 is TGTGCCAGCAGCTTACAGGGGATCGATGGCTACACCTTC.

The chain couples TRBV2 to TRBJ2-5, with 10 nucleotides matching TRBD1. The germline V gene encodes CDR1 SNHLY and CDR2 FYNNEI. V lost 6 bases to trimming and J lost 5 bases; unmatched junction nucleotides: 12. The CDR3 extends over 16 amino acids. CDR3 amino acids: CASRRQGAWVLETQYF. The CDR3 DNA reads as TGTGCCAGCAGGAGACAGGGGGCTTGGGTGTTGGAGACCCAGTACTTC. The whole variable domain, filled in from reference TRBV2 and TRBJ2-5, reads EPEVTQTPSHQVTQMGQEVILRCVPISNHLYFYWYRQILGQKVEFLVSFYNNEISEKSEIFDDQFSVERPDGSNFTLKIRSTKLEDSAMYFCASRRQGAWVLETQYFGPGTRLLVL.

V gene TRBV5-1 combines with J gene TRBJ2-1, with 10 positions matching TRBD2. The CDR3 has 16 amino acids. Germline assignment: CDR1 SGHRS and CDR2 YFSETQ. J lost 8 bases, V lost 3 bases, and 11 bases had no gene match. CDR3 protein: CASSWGLAGDGDEQFF. For the CDR3, the DNA is TGCGCCAGCAGCTGGGGCCTAGCGGGAGATGGCGATGAGCAGTTCTTC.

This chain links TRBV10-3 with TRBJ2-1, with TRBD2 matching over 8 bases. This CDR3 region has 13 residues. The ends lost 6 bases at V and 5 bases at J; junction bases unmatched: 3. The germline V gene has CDR1 ENHRY and CDR2 SYGVKD. CDR3 in amino acids: CAIRGSGNNEQFF. For the CDR3, the DNA is TGTGCCATCAGAGGTAGCGGGAACAATGAGCAGTTCTTC.

The chain uses TRBV7-6 and TRBJ2-1; D is uncertain. Germline V gene lookup returns CDR1 SGHVS and CDR2 FNYEAQ. V gave up 1 base and J gave up 0 bases, with 7 bases separating them. The length of the CDR3 is 15 residues. CDR3 sequence: CASSLGVSSYNEQFF. The DNA for the CDR3 is TGTGCCAGCAGCTTAGGGGTGAGCTCCTACAATGAGCAGTTCTTC. The variable domain in full, completed from reference TRBV7-6 and TRBJ2-1, reads GAGVSQSPRYKVTKRGQDVALRCDPISGHVSLYWYRQALGQGPEFLTYFNYEAQQDKSGLPNDRFSAERPEGSISTLTIQRTEQRDSAMYRCASSLGVSSYNEQFFGPGTRLTVL.

This rearrangement joins TRBV11-2 to TRBJ1-1; D may be TRBD1 (6 bases). The CDR3 has 14 amino acids. The germline V gene encodes CDR1 SGHAT and CDR2 FQNNGV. Between the trimmed V and J ends, which lost 10 bases and 10 bases, there was a span of 25 bases. CDR3 region: CATAANREGRRAFF. The CDR3 bases are TGTGCCACCGCAGCAAACAGGGAGGGCCGTAGAGCTTTCTTT.

The chain links TRBV18 to TRBJ2-5; no clear D gene. V lost 4 bases and J 0 bases, leaving 9 bases between the germline ends. The CDR3 is made up of 14 amino acids. Germline CDR1 and CDR2: KGHSH and LQKENI. CDR3 in DNA: TGTGCCAGCTCACTCACGGAGTACCAAGAGACCCAGTACTTC. Protein: CASSLTEYQETQYF.

The rearrangement joins TRBV5-6 to TRBJ1-1; D is undetermined. The germline V gene has CDR1 SGHDT and CDR2 YYEEEE. V was shortened by 2 bases and J by 10 bases, with 15 bases between the two germline ends. The CDR3 has 13 residues. CDR3 region: CASSFFRRGVAFF. The CDR3 nucleotides read TGTGCCAGCAGCTTTTTTAGACGGGGAGTAGCTTTCTTT.

The chain links TRBV27 to TRBJ2-1, with 11 bases that match TRBD1. Germline loops: CDR1 MNHEY, CDR2 SMNVEV (reference sequence). CDR3 length equals 15 residues. Germline trimming cut 2 bases from V and 7 bases from J; bases unmatched to any gene: 4. The DNA for the CDR3 is TGTGCCAGCAGTTTAGGGACAGGGGGGTATAATGAGCAGTTCTTC. This encodes CASSLGTGGYNEQFF.

Only one count was recorded for this clone. The V and J genes are TRBV18 and TRBJ2-7; 10 nucleotides agree with TRBD1. Per germline, CDR1 KGHSH and CDR2 LQKENI. The CDR3 has 15 amino acids. V shed 6 bases and J 4 bases; nucleotides not matched to a gene: 9. The CDR3 DNA sequence: TGTGCCAGCTCCCTTGGGACAGGGGCGAAATACGAGCAGTACTTC. Residues: CASSLGTGAKYEQYF.

This clone was seen a single time. The chain's CDR3 is CASSIPGLAGGEQFF. For the CDR3, the DNA is TGTGCCAGTAGTATTCCGGGACTAGCGGGAGGTGAGCAGTTCTTC. This chain uses TRBV19 with TRBJ2-1; TRBD2 matches at 15 bases. Per the germline V gene, CDR1 is LNHDA and CDR2 is SQIVND (reference sequence). This CDR3 has 15 residues. The V and J ends lost 3 bases and 9 bases, in that order; junction bases with no gene match: 3.

The chain employs TRBV2 and TRBJ1-5; D remains ambiguous. Germline V gene lookup returns CDR1 SNHLY and CDR2 FYNNEI. This CDR3 is 13 amino acids long. The V end lost 6 bases, the J end lost 3 bases, and 9 bases lay between the germline ends. The CDR3 bases are TGTGCCAGCAGCTTATATTACAATCAGCCCCAGCATTTT. It yields the protein CASSLYYNQPQHF.

This chain links TRBV7-2 with TRBJ2-1; TRBD2 matches 10 bases. The CDR3 loop spans 17 amino acids. Germline trimming cut 5 bases from V and 0 bases from J; bases unmatched to any gene: 7. CDR1 SGHTA and CDR2 FQGNSA come from the germline V gene. In nucleotides, the CDR3 is TGTGCCAGCAGCCTCCGGGCTAGCGGGAGCTCCTACAATGAGCAGTTCTTC. Its protein is CASSLRASGSSYNEQFF.

The table lists this clone with many counts. This chain links TRBV28 with TRBJ2-1, with TRBD2 identical over 7 bases. The CDR3 totals 16 residues. Germline V lookup: CDR1 MDHEN, CDR2 SYDVKM. V lost 2 bases and J lost 3; bases outside the gene matches: 7. For the CDR3, the DNA is TGTGCCAGCAGTTTAAACGGCGGCGGGGGCTACAATGAGCAGTTCTTC. The encoded protein is CASSLNGGGGYNEQFF.

In DNA, the CDR3 is TGCGCCAGCAGCCAAGGCCACGCCAGGGACCGAAACGGGGAGCTGTTTTTT. Translated, it gives CASSQGHARDRNGELFF. V gene TRBV4-1 combines with J gene TRBJ2-2, with D tentatively TRBD1 or TRBD2 (5 bases each). Trimming removed 1 base at V and 7 bases at J, with 19 bases between. The length of the CDR3 is 17 residues. Germline V gene sequence: CDR1 MGHRA, CDR2 YSYEKL.

J is TRBJ2-1 and V is TRBV4-2; D is undetermined. In germline, CDR1 is LGHNA, CDR2 YNFKEQ. V was trimmed by 0 bases and J by 0 bases, leaving 9 bases between them. The CDR3 covers 16 residues. CDR3 nucleotides: TGTGCCAGCAGCCAAGATGCGGCTAGCTCCTACAATGAGCAGTTCTTC. Amino acids: CASSQDAASSYNEQFF.

The sample holds one count of this clone. Other DNA sequences in this sample translate to the same CDR3. V gene TRBV7-2 combines with J gene TRBJ2-7; possible D gene TRBD1, 5 bases. This CDR3 is 13 amino acids long. The V gene's germline CDR1 is SGHTA and CDR2 FQGNSA. V shed 2 bases and J shed 4 bases, with 9 bases lying between them. DNA of the CDR3: TGTGCCAGCAGCTTACACCAGGGTTACGAGCAGTACTTC. Its translation: CASSLHQGYEQYF.

This clone has only a few counts. This chain connects TRBV7-2 to TRBJ2-4; perhaps TRBD1 as D (7 bases). V was trimmed by 1 base and J by 12 bases, leaving 19 bases between them. The length of the CDR3 is 15 residues. Germline V gives CDR1 SGHTA, CDR2 FQGNSA. CDR3 nucleotides: TGTGCCAGCAGCTTAGTTGTAATGCAGGGGGGTACTCAGTACTTC. Amino acid sequence: CASSLVVMQGGTQYF.

V gene TRBV5-4 combines with J gene TRBJ2-5; 7 bases match TRBD2. From germline, CDR1 is SGHNT and CDR2 YYREEE (reference sequence). CDR3 size: 16 residues. J lost 5 bases, V lost 1 base, and 11 bases had no gene match. The CDR3: CASSLRSSGPGETQYF. CDR3 bases: TGTGCCAGCAGCTTGAGGTCTAGCGGTCCGGGGGAGACCCAGTACTTC.

The V call is TRBV5-1, the J call TRBJ2-1, with TRBD2 identical over 10 bases. V trimming: 4 bases; J trimming: 3 bases; junction bases outside the gene matches: 4. Germline V gene data show CDR1 as SGHRS and CDR2 as YFSETQ. CDR3 length: 15 amino acids. CDR3 coding DNA: TGCGCCAGCAGCGCGGGACTAGCGAGCTACAATGAGCAGTTCTTC. It yields the protein CASSAGLASYNEQFF.

This chain links TRBV6-5 with TRBJ1-1; 9 bases agree with TRBD1. Germline V gives CDR1 MNHEY, CDR2 SVGAGI. V lost 6 bases, J lost 5 bases, and 10 bases stayed unmatched. The CDR3 extends over 15 amino acids. CDR3 DNA sequence: TGTGCCAGCAGACCCCCGGGACAGGGTAGAACTGAAGCTTTCTTT. Its translation: CASRPPGQGRTEAFF.

The chain is built from TRBV7-8 and TRBJ1-1, with D unclear. CDR3 length: 14 amino acids. CDR1 and CDR2 from the germline V gene are SGHVS and FQNEAQ. Trimming removed 5 bases from V and 4 bases from J, with 14 bases in between. The CDR3 is CASSPFWTSTEAFF. The CDR3 region has the DNA TGTGCCAGCAGCCCTTTCTGGACCTCCACTGAAGCTTTCTTT.